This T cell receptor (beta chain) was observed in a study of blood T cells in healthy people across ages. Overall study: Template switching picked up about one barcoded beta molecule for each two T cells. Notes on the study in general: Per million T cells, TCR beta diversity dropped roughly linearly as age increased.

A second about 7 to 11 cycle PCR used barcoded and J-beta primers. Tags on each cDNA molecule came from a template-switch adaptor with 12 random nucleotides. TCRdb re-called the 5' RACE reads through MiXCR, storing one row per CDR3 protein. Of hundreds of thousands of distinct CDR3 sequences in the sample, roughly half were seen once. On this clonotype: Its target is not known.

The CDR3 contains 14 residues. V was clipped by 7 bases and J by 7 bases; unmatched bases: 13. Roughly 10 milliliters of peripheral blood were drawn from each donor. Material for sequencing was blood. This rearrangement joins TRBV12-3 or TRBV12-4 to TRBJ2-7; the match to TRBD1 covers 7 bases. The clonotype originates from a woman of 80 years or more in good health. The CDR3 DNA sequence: TGTGCCAGCAACTTGGGACAGCTATACAATGAGCAGTACTTC. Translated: CASNLGQLYNEQYF.